The next 3 T cell receptor beta chains were all read from a single sample in a study of blood T cell repertoires in COVID-19. The data were produced by immunoSEQ multiplex PCR, yet TCRdb's version contains in-frame clones alone and is incomplete. This sample carries some 130,000 clones, about 86% of them seen once, and the ten largest clones take roughly 9%. Material for sequencing was peripheral blood. The receptors were sampled from a woman aged 55-69 years with active or convalescent COVID-19.

The rearrangement uses TRBV10-1 and TRBJ1-1, with 7 bases aligning to TRBD1. The V segment lost 3 bases and the J segment 0 bases; nucleotides outside the gene matches: 4. Per the germline V gene, CDR1 is WNHNN and CDR2 is SYGVQD (reference sequence). This CDR3 spans 15 amino acids. The CDR3 sequence is CASSDPGQMNTEAFF. The CDR3 bases are TGCGCCAGCAGTGATCCGGGACAGATGAACACTGAAGCTTTCTTT.

CDR3 amino acids: CASRSLTGAYEQYF. DNA for the CDR3: TGTGCCAGCAGGTCCCTGACAGGGGCCTACGAGCAGTACTTC. The chain has TRBV27 and TRBJ2-7; 8 bases fit TRBD1. Germline V gene lookup returns CDR1 MNHEY and CDR2 SMNVEV (reference sequence). The ends lost 6 bases at V and 2 bases at J; junction bases unmatched: 6. The CDR3 is 14 residues long.

This clone has only a few counts. The V call is TRBV11-2, the J call TRBJ2-1, with 9 bases fitting TRBD1. The junction had 3 bases not matched to a gene; V was cut back by 5 bases and J by 4 bases. The CDR3 extends over 14 amino acids. The V gene's germline CDR1 is SGHAT and CDR2 FQNNGV. CDR3 loop: CASSPGTGYNEQFF. The CDR3, as DNA: TGTGCCAGCAGCCCCGGGACAGGGTACAATGAGCAGTTCTTC.